This T cell receptor (beta chain) is drawn from a study of T cell responses to AZD1222 COVID-19 vaccine. Study conclusions and caveats: Among those given AZD1222, only 5 to 7 were seropositive at baseline.

Worth noting for this clone: Its antigen is currently unknown.

Sequenced by immunoSEQ multiplex PCR; TCRdb stores in-frame clones only, minus some. Here the sample spans roughly 53,000 clones, 65% to 85% being singletons. The CDR3 covers 15 residues. Trimming left V 6 bases short and J 7 bases short, with 16 bases between. The germline gives CDR1 MNHEY, CDR2 SVGAGI. The sequence came from an adult in good health. The specimen comprised peripheral blood, sampled on day 0 of AZD1222 vaccination. The chain links TRBV6-5 to TRBJ1-6; perhaps TRBD1 as D (6 bases). The CDR3 DNA follows: TGTGCCAGCAGCCCAACAGGGATACTAAATTCACCCCTCCACTTT. It is translated as CASSPTGILNSPLHF.